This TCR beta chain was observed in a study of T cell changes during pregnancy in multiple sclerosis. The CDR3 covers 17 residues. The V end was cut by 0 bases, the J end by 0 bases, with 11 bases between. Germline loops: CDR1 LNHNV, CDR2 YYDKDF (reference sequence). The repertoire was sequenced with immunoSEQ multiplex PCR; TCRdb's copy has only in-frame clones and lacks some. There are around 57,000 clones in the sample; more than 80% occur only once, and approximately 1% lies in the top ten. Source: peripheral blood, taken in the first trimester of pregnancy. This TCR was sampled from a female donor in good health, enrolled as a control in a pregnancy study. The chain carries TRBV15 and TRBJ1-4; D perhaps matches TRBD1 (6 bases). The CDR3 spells CATSRDYRVTTNEKLFF. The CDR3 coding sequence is TGTGCCACCAGCAGAGATTACAGGGTGACAACTAATGAAAAACTGTTTTTT.